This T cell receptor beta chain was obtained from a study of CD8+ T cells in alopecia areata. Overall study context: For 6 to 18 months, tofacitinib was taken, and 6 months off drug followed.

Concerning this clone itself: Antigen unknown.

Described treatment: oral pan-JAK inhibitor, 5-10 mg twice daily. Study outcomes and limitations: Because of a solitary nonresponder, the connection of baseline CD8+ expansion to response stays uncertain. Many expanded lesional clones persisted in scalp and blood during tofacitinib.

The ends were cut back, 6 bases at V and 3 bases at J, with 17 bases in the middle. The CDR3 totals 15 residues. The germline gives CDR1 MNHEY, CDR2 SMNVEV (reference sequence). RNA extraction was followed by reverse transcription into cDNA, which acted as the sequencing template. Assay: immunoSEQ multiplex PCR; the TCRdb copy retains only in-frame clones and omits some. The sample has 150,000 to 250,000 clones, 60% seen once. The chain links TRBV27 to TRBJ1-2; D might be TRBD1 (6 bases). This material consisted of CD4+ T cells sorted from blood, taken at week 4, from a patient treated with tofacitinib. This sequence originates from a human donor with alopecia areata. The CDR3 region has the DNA TGTGCCAGCAGCAGGGCAGGGGTTGGGGACTATGGCTACACCTTC. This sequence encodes CASSRAGVGDYGYTF.